Below are 15 T cell receptor beta chains sequenced from a single sample in a study of radiotherapy plus CTLA-4 blockade in lung cancer. Measured with immunoSEQ multiplex PCR; TCRdb has only the in-frame clones, and not every one. The sample yields tens of thousands of clones, around nine tenths seen once. The starting material was peripheral blood, obtained from a patient treated with radiotherapy plus ipilimumab. The receptors come from a human donor with non-small cell lung cancer whose response to radiotherapy plus ipilimumab could not be evaluated.

The gene calls are TRBV7-2 and TRBJ1-2, with D possibly being TRBD1 (6 bases). Trimming cost V 4 bases and J 8 bases, with 17 bases left between them. CDR1 is SGHTA, CDR2 FQGNSA, per germline. The CDR3 runs to 14 residues. CDR3 region: CASSSPQGNTGYTF. The CDR3 region has the DNA TGTGCCAGCAGCTCCCCCCAGGGGAATACGGGCTACACCTTC. The full variable domain, with the rest looked up from reference TRBV7-2 and TRBJ1-2, is GAGVSQSPSNKVTEKGKDVELRCDPISGHTALYWYRQSLGQGLEFLIYFQGNSAPDKSGLPSDRFSAERTGGSVSTLTIQRTQQEDSAVYLCASSSPQGNTGYTFGSGTRLTVV.

The J gene is TRBJ2-1, the V gene TRBV2, with D unclear. The CDR3 runs to 11 residues. Germline V gene sequence: CDR1 SNHLY, CDR2 FYNNEI. Between the trimmed V and J ends, which lost 4 bases and 9 bases, there was a span of 7 bases. The CDR3 DNA is TGTGCCAGCAGTGCCCTTGTTGAGCAGTTCTTC. Protein product: CASSALVEQFF. The full variable domain, its missing parts supplied by reference TRBV2 and TRBJ2-1, is EPEVTQTPSHQVTQMGQEVILRCVPISNHLYFYWYRQILGQKVEFLVSFYNNEISEKSEIFDDQFSVERPDGSNFTLKIRSTKLEDSAMYFCASSALVEQFFGPGTRLTVL.

The chain uses TRBV7-2 and TRBJ2-5; 11 bases are a match to TRBD2. After removal of 1 base from V and 6 bases from J, the junction contained 4 bases not matched to a gene. The CDR3 covers 15 residues. Germline V gene data show CDR1 as SGHTA and CDR2 as FQGNSA. The CDR3 spells CASSLDSGGAKTQYF. Written as DNA, the CDR3 is TGTGCCAGCAGCTTAGATAGCGGGGGGGCTAAGACCCAGTACTTC.

This clone was detected only once. V gene TRBV7-6 combines with J gene TRBJ2-1; 8 bases align to TRBD1. Germline V CDR1 and CDR2: SGHVS, FNYEAQ. The CDR3 runs to 13 residues. The J segment lost 13 bases and the V segment lost 5 bases, leaving 10 bases of the junction unmatched. The CDR3 is CASSPPLTGGQFF. The CDR3 coding sequence is TGTGCCAGCAGCCCACCGCTAACAGGGGGACAGTTCTTC.

The rearrangement joins TRBV7-9 to TRBJ2-7; no clear D. With 5 bases removed from V and 3 bases from J, the gap between germline ends came to 14 bases. Germline V gives CDR1 SEHNR, CDR2 FQNEAQ (reference sequence). This CDR3 is built from 14 residues. DNA of the CDR3: TGTGCCAGCAGCCTATCAGGTCACGTCTACGAGCAGTACTTC. Amino acids: CASSLSGHVYEQYF.

The V gene is TRBV5-4, the J gene TRBJ1-2; D may be TRBD1 (6 bases). V dropped 1 base and J dropped 2 bases, with 15 bases sitting between them. Germline loops: CDR1 SGHNT, CDR2 YYREEE (reference sequence). The CDR3 loop spans 16 amino acids. CDR3 loop: CASSLSGGPGNYGYTF. CDR3 nucleotides: TGTGCCAGCAGCTTGTCCGGGGGGCCAGGGAACTATGGCTACACCTTC.

The chain employs TRBV13 and TRBJ2-2, with D perhaps matching TRBD2 (7 bases). The CDR3 has 15 amino acids. Germline assignment: CDR1 PRHDT and CDR2 FYEKMQ (reference sequence). Between the trimmed V and J ends, which lost 7 bases and 6 bases, there was a span of 18 bases. In DNA, the CDR3 is TGTGCCAGCACCTTTAGGGAGGGGGTCGCCGGGGAGCTGTTTTTT. Translated, it gives CASTFREGVAGELFF. Full variable domain (remainder filled in from reference TRBV13 and TRBJ2-2): AAGVIQSPRHLIKEKRETATLKCYPIPRHDTVYWYQQGPGQDPQFLISFYEKMQSDKGSIPDRFSAQQFSDYHSELNMSSLELGDSALYFCASTFREGVAGELFFGEGSRLTVL.

The chain joins TRBV5-4 to TRBJ2-3, with 10 bases fitting TRBD2. Germline trimming cut 0 bases from V and 3 bases from J; bases unmatched to any gene: 4. The CDR3 has 16 residues. CDR1 and CDR2 (germline): SGHNT, YYREEE (reference sequence). DNA of the CDR3: TGTGCCAGCAGCTTGGGCAGCGGGGGGGCGACAGATACGCAGTATTTT. Amino acid sequence: CASSLGSGGATDTQYF.

CDR3 DNA: TGTGCCAGTAGTATAAAACCCCGTGGTCAGGGGACGCAGTATTTT. This gives the protein CASSIKPRGQGTQYF. V gene TRBV19 combines with J gene TRBJ2-3, with TRBD1 as a possible D gene (6 bases). With 2 bases removed from V and 9 bases from J, the gap between germline ends came to 18 bases. Germline V gene lookup returns CDR1 LNHDA and CDR2 SQIVND (reference sequence). This CDR3 region has 15 residues. The full variable domain, its missing parts supplied by reference TRBV19 and TRBJ2-3, is DGGITQSPKYLFRKEGQNVTLSCEQNLNHDAMYWYRQDPGQGLRLIYYSQIVNDFQKGDIAEGYSVSREKKESFPLTVTSAQKNPTAFYLCASSIKPRGQGTQYFGPGTRLTVL.

The V gene is TRBV9, the J gene TRBJ2-5; TRBD2 agrees at 10 bases. J was trimmed by 2 bases and V by 5 bases; bases with no gene match: 6. The germline gives CDR1 SGDLS, CDR2 YYNGEE. This CDR3 is 15 amino acids long. The CDR3 bases are TGTGCCAGCAGTCGGCTAGCGGGGGTACAAGAGACCCAGTACTTC. This encodes CASSRLAGVQETQYF. The variable domain in full, completed from reference TRBV9 and TRBJ2-5, reads DSGVTQTPKHLITATGQRVTLRCSPRSGDLSVYWYQQSLDQGLQFLIQYYNGEERAKGNILERFSAQQFPDLHSELNLSSLELGDSALYFCASSRLAGVQETQYFGPGTRLLVL.

V is TRBV2 and J is TRBJ1-4; 10 nucleotides agree with TRBD1. Per germline, CDR1 SNHLY and CDR2 FYNNEI. There are 14 residues in the CDR3. Losses at the gene ends were 4 bases for V and 10 bases for J; bases not matched to a gene: 6. The CDR3 DNA follows: TGTGCCAGCAGTGGGGGACAGGGGAGAGGAAAACTGTTTTTT. Protein sequence: CASSGGQGRGKLFF.

The chain employs TRBV11-2 and TRBJ2-3; possible D gene TRBD1, 5 bases. The germline CDR1 and CDR2 sequences are SGHAT and FQNNGV. V lost 0 bases, J lost 9 bases, and 13 bases lay in between. The CDR3 covers 14 residues. Written as DNA, the CDR3 is TGTGCCAGCAGCTTAGATCTAAGACAGAAAACGCAGTATTTT. Translated: CASSLDLRQKTQYF.

J is TRBJ1-4 and V is TRBV7-2; no clear D. This CDR3 contains 16 residues. Germline V CDR1 and CDR2: SGHTA, FQGNSA. The V and J ends lost 0 bases and 5 bases respectively, with 13 bases between them. The CDR3 DNA is TGTGCCAGCAGCTTAGCGGGCGCACGGTCGAATGAAAAACTGTTTTTT. This gives the protein CASSLAGARSNEKLFF.

This sequence joins TRBV5-1 and TRBJ1-6, with TRBD1 matching 7 bases. V gave up 3 bases and J gave up 8 bases; unmatched junction bases: 5. Germline loops: CDR1 SGHRS, CDR2 YFSETQ. The CDR3 covers 14 residues. The CDR3: CASSSARGDSPLHF. CDR3 DNA sequence: TGCGCCAGCAGCTCCGCCAGGGGGGATTCACCCCTCCACTTT.

This chain links TRBV25-1 with TRBJ1-6, with D unclear. The V gene's germline CDR1 is MGHDK and CDR2 SYGVNS. Trimming took 9 bases from V and 8 from J, leaving 14 bases between them. The CDR3 has 13 residues. The CDR3 nucleotides are TGTGCCAGTTCCACACGGGATGATTCACCCCTCCACTTT. Translated: CASSTRDDSPLHF.